The next 4 T cell receptor beta chains were all read from a single sample in a study of identical twins (dated by TCRdb to the mid-2010s). Libraries were made using 5' RACE. Sequencing used an Illumina HiSeq 2000. The raw public data were reprocessed by TCRdb itself: fastp quality trimming at Q25, MiXCR clonotype calling, in-frame beta chains only. A single entry per CDR3 protein holds the most common genes and DNA from its merged rows. This sample is represented by hundreds of thousands of distinct CDR3 sequences; 8.6% of them were singletons. 0.98% of the sample belongs to the ten largest clones. These data were likewise used in another study, on yellow fever vaccine responses in identical twins.

The sequenced sample was PBMCs. The receptors shown here come from a woman between 18 and 30 years old in good health.

This clonotype showed up just a few times. V and J are TRBV28 and TRBJ1-4; no firm D call. Germline V CDR1 and CDR2: MDHEN, SYDVKM. CDR3 size: 16 residues. V shed 1 base and J shed 4 bases, with 13 bases lying between them. CDR3 loop: CASSLSAAGLNEKLFF. The CDR3 coding sequence is TGTGCCAGCAGTTTATCCGCGGCAGGCCTTAATGAAAAACTGTTTTTT.

This clonotype occurred a few times. This chain joins TRBV29-1 and TRBJ2-1, with D maybe TRBD1 (5 bases). CDR1 is SQVTM, CDR2 ANQGSEA, per germline. The CDR3 covers 14 residues. With 3 bases removed from V and 7 bases from J, the gap between germline ends came to 16 bases. The CDR3 spells CSVDRRQGINEQFF. CDR3 coding DNA: TGCAGCGTTGATAGGCGGCAGGGTATTAATGAGCAGTTCTTC.

This clonotype occurred many times. This chain joins TRBV5-1 and TRBJ2-3; 7 nucleotides match TRBD2. This CDR3 has 15 amino acids. V lost 1 base and J lost 0; bases outside the gene matches: 2. From germline, CDR1 is SGHRS and CDR2 YFSETQ. Written as DNA, the CDR3 is TGCGCCAGCAGCTTGAGTAGCGGGAGCACAGATACGCAGTATTTT. Residues: CASSLSSGSTDTQYF.

CDR3 in amino acids: CASSQRGGGTEAFF. In DNA, the CDR3 is TGCGCCAGCAGCCAACGTGGTGGAGGCACTGAAGCTTTCTTT. The V and J genes are TRBV4-3 and TRBJ1-1; D is unresolved. The CDR3 has 14 residues. V was cut by 2 bases and J by 4 bases, with 11 bases left in between. Germline V gene lookup returns CDR1 LGHNA and CDR2 YSLEER.